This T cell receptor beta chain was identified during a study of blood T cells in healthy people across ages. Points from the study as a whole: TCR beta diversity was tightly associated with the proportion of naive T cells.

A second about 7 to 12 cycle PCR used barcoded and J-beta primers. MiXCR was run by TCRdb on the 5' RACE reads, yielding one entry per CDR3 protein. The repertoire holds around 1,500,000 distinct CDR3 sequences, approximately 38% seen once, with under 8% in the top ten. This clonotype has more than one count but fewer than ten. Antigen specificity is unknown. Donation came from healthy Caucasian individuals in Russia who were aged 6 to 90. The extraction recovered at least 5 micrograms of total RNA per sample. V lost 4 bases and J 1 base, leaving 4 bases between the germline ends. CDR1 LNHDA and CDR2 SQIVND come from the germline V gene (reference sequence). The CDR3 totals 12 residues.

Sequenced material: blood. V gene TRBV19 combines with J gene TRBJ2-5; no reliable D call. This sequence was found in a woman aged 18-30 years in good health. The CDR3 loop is CASSNFQETQYF. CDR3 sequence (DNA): TGTGCCAGTAGTAACTTCCAAGAGACCCAGTACTTC.